Sequencing of this T cell receptor (beta chain) was carried out in a study of vaccination effects on CD4 cells after COVID-19. Clones were read by immunoSEQ multiplex PCR, and TCRdb kept only the in-frame ones, dropping some. The sample shows some 30,000 clones, around 80% of them seen only once. Before sequencing took place, the ViraFEST assay used viral peptide pools to expand antigen-specific CD4+ T cells. Isolating CD4+ T cells followed ten to eleven days of culture. Each participant received a vaccine that was either BNT162b2 or mRNA-1273, given as two doses. V gave up 4 bases and J gave up 0 bases, with 6 bases separating them. Germline CDR1 is SQVTM and CDR2 is ANQGSEA. The CDR3 spans 13 residues. On this clone itself: The target antigen is unknown.

The genes are TRBV29-1 and TRBJ1-4; D unresolved. The specimen was CD4+ T cells from PBMCs cultured with SARS-CoV-2 spike peptides, collected after COVID-19 vaccination. This clonotype originated in a human donor who received a COVID-19 vaccine. Some clones in this sample may be carry-over from other donors' samples. CDR3 bases: TGCAGCGTTGTACGATCAACTAATGAAAAACTGTTTTTT. This translates into CSVVRSTNEKLFF.